These 14 T cell receptor beta chains share one sample of origin, sequenced in a study of tissue T cells after allogeneic stem cell transplantation. The time point: mouse harvest day 7 after allogeneic transplant. The graft held 10^6 splenic CD5+ T cells and 10^7 T-cell-depleted bone marrow cells. TCRdb keeps only in-frame clones here, not all; method: immunoSEQ multiplex PCR. The sample carries around 7,500 clones, about 50% recorded once. The sequenced sample consisted of lymph node tissue. These receptors were taken from a female BALB/c mouse given C57BL/6 T cells with graft-versus-host disease after an allogeneic hematopoietic cell transplant.

The sample holds a few counts of this clone. Mouse gene names and germline throughout. The CDR3 goes on 1 residue after the read ends, and that part is filled in from the germline J gene. The chain couples TRBV3 to TRBJ1-4, with 7 bases lining up with TRBD1. Germline V gene lookup returns CDR1 SNHLY and CDR2 FYNGKV (reference sequence). The CDR3 is 15 residues long. With 2 bases clipped from V and 5 bases from J, the junction kept 5 bases outside the gene matches. CDR3: CASSLRQGGNERLFF. Incomplete CDR3 DNA: TGTGCCAGCAGCTTAAGACAGGGAGGGAACGAAAGATTATTT.

Concerning this clone: The germline and genes are mouse ones. The read ends 1 residue before the CDR3 terminus; that terminus is restored from the germline J gene. The chain recombines TRBV2 with TRBJ2-1; TRBD2 aligns across 13 bases. Germline V CDR1 and CDR2: LGHNA, YSYQKL. The CDR3 runs to 14 residues. V shed 5 bases and J 7 bases; nucleotides not matched to a gene: 2. The CDR3 bases that were read are TGTGCCAGCAGCGGACTGGGGGGGCTGGCTGAGCAGTTC. It codes for CASSGLGGLAEQF. The entire CDR3 is CASSGLGGLAEQFF.

Comments on this clone: Mouse gene names apply. From the germline J gene comes the end of the CDR3, since the read stops 1 residue before it. The chain is built from TRBV26 and TRBJ1-3, with D tentatively TRBD1 (5 bases). V gave up 1 base and J gave up 2 bases, with 6 bases separating them. Germline CDR1 is KGHPV and CDR2 is FQNQEV (reference sequence). This CDR3 region has 14 residues. CDR3: CASSLLGAGNTLYF. Partial CDR3 DNA: TGTGCCAGCAGTCTGTTGGGGGCTGGAAATACGCTCTAT.

Remarks on this clone: Mouse gene names and germline throughout. Read sequence stops 1 residue before the CDR3 end, and the germline J gene provides the missing end. This chain joins TRBV26 and TRBJ2-4; TRBD1 agrees at 11 bases. V was clipped by 6 bases and J by 4 bases; unmatched bases: 0. The CDR3 contains 13 residues. Germline assignment: CDR1 KGHPV and CDR2 FQNQEV (reference sequence). The sequenced part of the CDR3 DNA is TGTGCCAGCAGGGGACAGGGGGAAAACACCTTGTAC. It is translated as CASRGQGENTLY. The whole CDR3 sequence is CASRGQGENTLYF.

On this clone itself: Gene labels here are mouse ones. With the read ending 1 residue before the CDR3 end, the germline J gene is used to fill in that end. This chain links TRBV13-2 with TRBJ2-7, with 10 bases aligning to TRBD1. The germline CDR1 and CDR2 sequences are NNHNN and SYGAGS (reference sequence). There are 14 residues in the CDR3. With V trimmed by 6 bases and J by 3 bases, 6 bases remained unmatched. CDR3 amino acids: CASDRQGAFYEQYF. The part of the CDR3 DNA that was read is TGTGCCAGCGATCGACAGGGGGCTTTCTATGAACAGTAC.

Concerning this clone itself: Each gene name is a mouse one. The read is 1 residue too short to cover the CDR3 end, so that end is filled in from the germline J gene. V gene TRBV26 combines with J gene TRBJ1-1, with no clear D. The CDR3 runs 15 residues. The germline V gene encodes CDR1 KGHPV and CDR2 FQNQEV (reference sequence). The germline V and J ends were trimmed by 0 bases and 0 bases, with 8 bases remaining between them. The sequenced part of the CDR3 DNA is TGTGCCAGCAGTCTGTCCCACAGTGCAAACACAGAAGTCTTC. Its protein product is CASSLSHSANTEVF. The entire CDR3 sequence reads CASSLSHSANTEVFF.

Remarks on this clone: The gene names here belong to mouse. This CDR3 is CARAGSDYTF. The part of the CDR3 DNA that was read is TGTGCCCGGGCAGGTTCCGACTACACC. The chain employs TRBV4 and TRBJ1-2; D is uncertain. The read ends 1 residue shy of where the CDR3 ends; the end is completed using the germline J gene. Looked up from germline, CDR1 is LGHDT and CDR2 is YNNKQL (reference sequence). The V end lost 11 bases, the J end lost 5 bases, and 9 bases lay between the germline ends. This CDR3 has 10 residues. Full variable domain (rest looked up from reference TRBV4 and TRBJ1-2): ETAVFQTPNYHVTQVGNEVSFNCKQTLGHDTMYWYKQDSKKLLKIMFSYNNKQLIVNETVPRRFSPQSSDKAHLNLRIKSVEPEDSAVYLCARAGSDYTFGSGTRLLVI.

This clone was detected a few times. Mouse gene names and germline throughout. The sequenced part of the CDR3 DNA is TGTGCCAGCAGCCTGGGCGCAAACACCGGGCAGCTCTAC. Its translation: CASSLGANTGQLY. The entire CDR3 is CASSLGANTGQLYF. The chain uses TRBV2 and TRBJ2-2; D not certain. The read is 1 residue too short to cover the CDR3 end, so that end is filled in from the germline J gene. This CDR3 is built from 14 residues. CDR1 is LGHNA and CDR2 is YSYQKL in the germline V gene. V was trimmed by 4 bases and J by 0 bases, leaving 6 bases between them.

By proportion, this clone is medium-sized. The gene names here belong to mouse. The missing CDR3 end, 1 residue past where the read stops, is filled in from the germline J gene. The rearrangement links TRBV5 to TRBJ2-7; possible D gene TRBD1, 6 bases. Germline assignment: CDR1 LGHNA and CDR2 YNLKQL (reference sequence). There are 15 residues in the CDR3. V lost 0 bases to trimming and J lost 0 bases, with 9 bases between them. The sequenced CDR3 bases are TGTGCCAGCAGCCAAGAGAGGGGGAGCTCCTATGAACAGTAC. Translation: CASSQERGSSYEQY. The entire CDR3 is CASSQERGSSYEQYF.

This clone was picked up a small number of times. Genes and germline are mouse. The CDR3 end is not reached by the read, which stops 1 residue before it; the germline J gene fills it in. The chain carries TRBV23 and TRBJ2-7. Per the germline V gene, CDR1 is KGHTA and CDR2 is FQNQQP. The CDR3 has 13 amino acids. CDR3 residues: CSSSQSRGPEQYF. The sequenced CDR3 bases are TGCTCCAGCAGTCAATCGCGGGGGCCTGAACAGTAC.

This clone was observed a handful of times. Each gene name is a mouse one. The DNA ends 1 residue before the CDR3 does, and the rest of the CDR3 is filled in from the germline J gene. The chain couples TRBV19 to TRBJ2-5; D is unresolved. CDR3 length equals 13 residues. Between the trimmed V and J ends, which lost 0 bases and 2 bases, there was a span of 4 bases. Germline V gene sequence: CDR1 FNHDT, CDR2 SITEND (reference sequence). The part of the CDR3 DNA that was read is TGTGCCAGCAGTATAGTCAGCCAAGACACCCAGTAC. Its translation is CASSIVSQDTQY. The CDR3 in full is CASSIVSQDTQYF.

Concerning this clone: A much larger clone differs by one base, so this may be a read error. Gene names refer to mouse genes. Here the CDR3 reads CASRYSYNSPLYF. The covered CDR3 bases are TGTGCCAGCAGATATTCCTATAATTCGCCCCTCTAC. This chain connects TRBV13-3 to TRBJ1-6; D not resolved. Read sequence stops 1 residue before the CDR3 end, and the germline J gene provides the missing end. TRBJ1-6 is assigned to the ORF class and has an uncertain function. V was shortened by 5 bases and J by 0 bases, with 3 bases between the two germline ends. Per the germline V gene, CDR1 is NNHDY and CDR2 is SYVADS. The CDR3 has 13 residues.

Points on this clone: Gene labels here are mouse ones. Coverage ceases 1 residue before the CDR3 finishes, and the germline J gene fills in the end. J is TRBJ2-1 and V is TRBV23; no DNA check was done on the table's D call, TRBD1. The CDR3 loop spans 14 amino acids. Germline V gene lookup returns CDR1 KGHTA and CDR2 FQNQQP. The CDR3 here is CSSSQQGNYAEQFF. The sequenced part of the CDR3 DNA is TGCTCCAGCAGTCAACAGGGGAACTATGCTGAGCAGTTC.

Concerning this clone: A much larger clone differs from this one at a single base, so this may be a read error. Mouse germline and gene names are used. The CDR3 extends 1 residue past the end of the read, so its final part is completed from the germline J gene. The chain recombines TRBV20 with TRBJ2-1; TRBD2 matches 8 bases. CDR3 length: 12 amino acids. V was clipped by 5 bases and J by 3 bases; unmatched bases: 0. Germline CDR1 reads GFQATS; CDR2 reads STVNSAI. Partial CDR3 DNA: TGTGGTGCTGGGACTGGCTATGCTGAGCAGTTC. As protein: CGAGTGYAEQF. The whole CDR3 sequence is CGAGTGYAEQFF.